This T cell receptor (beta chain) was sequenced during a study of blood T cell repertoires in COVID-19. In the study overall: Sites across the United States, Italy and Spain contributed samples from acute and convalescent COVID-19.

Germline V gives CDR1 MDHEN, CDR2 SYDVKM. The V and J ends lost 5 bases and 1 base, in that order; junction bases with no gene match: 4. This CDR3 has 16 residues. Generated by immunoSEQ multiplex PCR, the TCRdb table keeps only in-frame clones and is missing some. The table records some 180,000 clones, roughly 73% of them present only once. This receptor was obtained from an elderly woman with active or convalescent COVID-19. Sequenced sample: peripheral blood. The genes are TRBV28 and TRBJ1-6; 8 positions match TRBD1. The chain's CDR3 is CASSRRQGSYNSPLHF. CDR3 DNA sequence: TGTGCCAGCAGTCGGAGACAGGGGTCCTATAATTCACCCCTCCACTTT.